This is a list of T cell receptor beta chains from one sample in a study of T cell responses to AZD1222 COVID-19 vaccine. Measured with immunoSEQ multiplex PCR; TCRdb has only the in-frame clones, and not every one. The table has 140,000 to 150,000 clones, 85% to 95% seen once. The material sequenced was peripheral blood, taken on day 0 of AZD1222 vaccination. The receptor set was obtained from an adult in good health. CDR3s include the opening cysteine and the closing phenylalanine or tryptophan. Fields, in order: D gene, J gene, V gene, clone size, CDR3 DNA, CDR3 protein. A D gene is named only where the DNA matches it firmly. Size tells how often a clone was seen (once, few, many) or the class of an expanded clone, and some rows leave it out.

-,TRBJ1-3,TRBV7-2,-,TGTGCCAGCAGCTTAAGGCAATCACGGTCTGGAAACACCATATATTTT,CASSLRQSRSGNTIYF
TRBD1,TRBJ1-1,TRBV18,-,TGTGCCAGCTCACCCTTTCCCGGGACAGCGAACACTGAAGCTTTCTTT,CASSPFPGTANTEAFF
TRBD1,TRBJ1-4,TRBV4-1,-,TGCGCCAGCTCCCAGGGACAGGGGGCAATGTATGAAAAACTGTTTTTT,CASSQGQGAMYEKLFF
TRBD1,TRBJ1-2,TRBV4-2,once,TGTGCCAGCAGCCAAGGAGGAAAACAGGGGCCTGGCTACACCTTC,CASSQGGKQGPGYTF
-,TRBJ1-2,TRBV28,once,TGTGCCAGCCGACGGAACTATGGCTACACCTTC,CASRRNYGYTF
TRBD1,TRBJ2-7,TRBV7-2,-,TGTGCCAGCAGCCAAGGGACAGGGACCTACGAGCAGTACTTC,CASSQGTGTYEQYF
-,TRBJ1-1,TRBV4-1,-,TGCGCCAGCAGCCGGGACATGAACACTGAAGCTTTCTTT,CASSRDMNTEAFF
-,TRBJ1-1,TRBV6-5,-,TGTGCCAGCAGCTCCTTATCGGGGGCGAGAACTGAAGCTTTCTTT,CASSSLSGARTEAFF
-,TRBJ2-5,TRBV27,-,TGTGCCAGCAGCCGGGCAGCAACGACGGAGACCCAGTACTTC,CASSRAATTETQYF
-,TRBJ1-2,TRBV19,-,TGTGCCAGTAGGGCCACGGGGGCCGGCTATGGCTACACCTTC,CASRATGAGYGYTF
-,TRBJ1-5,TRBV28,few,TGTGCCACACTTAGGGGGGTTAATCAGCCCCAGCATTTT,CATLRGVNQPQHF
-,TRBJ1-1,TRBV19,-,TGTGCCAGTAGTATGCCGGGGGGCAGTGGGACTGAAGCTTTCTTT,CASSMPGGSGTEAFF
-,TRBJ1-2,TRBV3-1/TRBV3-2,-,TGTGCCAGCAGCCAAGCACCGGGGAACTATGGCTACACCTTC,CASSQAPGNYGYTF
TRBD1,TRBJ1-6,TRBV10-3,-,TGTGCCATCACGGCGGACAGGTATAATTCACCCCTCCACTTT,CAITADRYNSPLHF
TRBD1,TRBJ1-1,TRBV7-9,once,TGTGCCAGCAGCTTAGAGTTAGGGGGCGTTAGCACTGAAGCTTTCTTT,CASSLELGGVSTEAFF
TRBD2,TRBJ2-2,TRBV7-9,few,TGTGCCAGCCGCCCTGAGGAGCGGGGAACCGGGGAGCTGTTTTTT,CASRPEERGTGELFF
-,TRBJ1-4,TRBV7-8,-,TGTGCCAGCAGCCAGGACAGTAGGTCTAATGAAAAACTGTTTTTT,CASSQDSRSNEKLFF
TRBD1,TRBJ2-1,TRBV5-4,-,TGTGCCAGCAGCTTGGCCCCACAGGGGGCCCTCTCCTACAATGAGCAGTTCTTC,CASSLAPQGALSYNEQFF
-,TRBJ1-5,TRBV12-3/TRBV12-4,-,TGTGCCAGCAGTTTAGGGGAAGCTCAGCCCCAGCATTTT,CASSLGEAQPQHF
-,TRBJ2-1,TRBV10-3,-,TGTGCCATCAGTGAGGACAGGTTCGAGAACAATGAGCAGTTCTTC,CAISEDRFENNEQFF
TRBD2,TRBJ2-2,TRBV5-6,-,TGTGCCAGCAGCTTACTAGCGGGGGGCCCAGGGGAGCTGTTTTTT,CASSLLAGGPGELFF
-,TRBJ1-2,TRBV6-6,-,TGTGCCAGCAGTTACTCGGGGCAGAGGGGCTACACCTTC,CASSYSGQRGYTF
TRBD1,TRBJ1-1,TRBV2,once,TGTGCCAGCAGTGAAGCCCTACAGGGGCCCCCTGAAGCTTTCTTT,CASSEALQGPPEAFF
TRBD1,TRBJ2-1,TRBV7-2,once,TGTGCCAGCAGCATAACCGGGACAGGTCGGTATGAGCAGTTCTTC,CASSITGTGRYEQFF
TRBD2,TRBJ2-2,TRBV6-5,-,TGTGCCAGTTTAGCGGGGGGGAACACCGGGGAGCTGTTTTTT,CASLAGGNTGELFF
-,TRBJ1-5,TRBV28,-,TGTGCCAGCAGTTTAGACGTTGGGGCGCATCAGCCCCAGCATTTT,CASSLDVGAHQPQHF
-,TRBJ2-7,TRBV6-5,once,TGTGCCAGCACTCCCGGGCGGGACGGAACCTACGAGCAGTACTTC,CASTPGRDGTYEQYF
-,TRBJ1-2,TRBV27,-,TGTGCCACCTCGGCAGGGAACGGCTACACCTTC,CATSAGNGYTF
-,TRBJ1-1,TRBV5-8,-,TGTGCCAGCAGCTTATACCTGGAGGCTTTCTTT,CASSLYLEAFF
TRBD1,TRBJ2-4,TRBV7-8,-,TGTGCCAGCAGCTTAGTAAGGGGGCTTGGGTCCAAAAACATTCAGTACTTC,CASSLVRGLGSKNIQYF
-,TRBJ2-2,TRBV19,-,TGTGCCGGGCGGCGGCATCTACTCGGCGGGGAGCTGTTTTTT,CAGRRHLLGGELFF
TRBD1,TRBJ1-6,TRBV27,-,TGTGCCAGCAGTCCGACAGGGTATAATTCACCCCTCCACTTT,CASSPTGYNSPLHF
TRBD2,TRBJ2-3,TRBV7-8,-,TGTGCCAGCAGCAGAAGGCGGGGGGCTACCACAGATACGCAGTATTTT,CASSRRRGATTDTQYF
-,TRBJ2-7,TRBV5-1,-,TGCGCCAGCAGCCCCGGTGGGTCCTACGAGCAGTACTTC,CASSPGGSYEQYF
-,TRBJ2-3,TRBV19,-,TGTGCCAGTAGATTCGGGGGAAGCACAGATACGCAGTATTTT,CASRFGGSTDTQYF
-,TRBJ1-1,TRBV19,-,TGTGCCAGTAGTATTGGTGGGGGGAACACTGAAGCTTTCTTT,CASSIGGGNTEAFF
-,TRBJ2-3,TRBV5-1,-,TGCGCCAGCACCTTTGGATTTACCGGGACAGATACGCAGTATTTT,CASTFGFTGTDTQYF
-,TRBJ2-3,TRBV5-6,-,TGTGCCAGCAGCTTGGGGGCGTGGGGGCGCGGAAATACGCAGTATTTT,CASSLGAWGRGNTQYF
-,TRBJ2-3,TRBV7-2,-,TGTGCCAGCATCCCCGTCCCGCGAGCCACAGATACGCAGTATTTT,CASIPVPRATDTQYF
TRBD2,TRBJ2-5,TRBV19,once,TGTGCCAGTAGTATAGGCCTAGCGGGTCTACAAGAGACCCAGTACTTC,CASSIGLAGLQETQYF
-,TRBJ2-1,TRBV6-5,-,TGTGCCAGCACCACCGGCTCGGCCGGTTACAATGAGCAGTTCTTC,CASTTGSAGYNEQFF
-,TRBJ1-1,TRBV12-3/TRBV12-4,-,TGTGCCAGCATTTCCCAGCTGAACACTGAAGCTTTCTTT,CASISQLNTEAFF
-,TRBJ1-2,TRBV27,-,TGTGCCAGCCGCGGTGCTGGGGGGAGCGGCTACACCTTC,CASRGAGGSGYTF
-,TRBJ2-7,TRBV5-6,-,TGTGCCAGCGCCGAGGTAGGGGCCCTTAGCTCCTACGAGCAGTACTTC,CASAEVGALSSYEQYF
TRBD1,TRBJ1-5,TRBV4-1,-,TGCGCCAGCAGCCAAGAAGGGGGCAGGTTAAATCAGCCCCAGCATTTT,CASSQEGGRLNQPQHF
-,TRBJ1-1,TRBV7-9,-,TGTGCCAGCATTCCGAACACTGAAGCTTTCTTT,CASIPNTEAFF
-,TRBJ2-7,TRBV2,-,TGTGCCAGCGCGGGATCTGGAGAGCAGTACTTC,CASAGSGEQYF
-,TRBJ2-1,TRBV6-6,-,TGTGCCAGCAGTTACCCTAGGGTCAATGAGCAGTTCTTC,CASSYPRVNEQFF
-,TRBJ1-2,TRBV12-3/TRBV12-4,-,TGTGCCAGCAGTTTAGGGGGCTACACCTTC,CASSLGGYTF
-,TRBJ1-6,TRBV28,-,TGTGCCAGCACTCTCTTATGGGGAACTCTTTGGGGGACGCGTTCACCCCTCCACTTT,CASTLLWGTLWGTRSPLHF
-,TRBJ1-1,TRBV14,-,TGTGCCAGCAGCCCGGGAGGGTTGATGAACACTGAAGCTTTCTTT,CASSPGGLMNTEAFF